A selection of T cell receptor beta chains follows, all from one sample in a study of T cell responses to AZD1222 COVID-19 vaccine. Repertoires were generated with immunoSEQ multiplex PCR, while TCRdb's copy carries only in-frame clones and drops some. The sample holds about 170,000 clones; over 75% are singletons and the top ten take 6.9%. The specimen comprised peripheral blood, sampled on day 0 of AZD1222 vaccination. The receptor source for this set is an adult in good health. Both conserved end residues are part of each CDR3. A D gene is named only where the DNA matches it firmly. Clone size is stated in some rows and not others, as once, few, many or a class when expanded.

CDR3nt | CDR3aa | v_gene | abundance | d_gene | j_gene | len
TGTGCTAGCAGCTCTGACAGGGCCGGGGAGCTGTTTTTT | CASSSDRAGELFF | TRBV7-7 | . | TRBD1 | TRBJ2-2 | 13
TGTGCCAGCAGTGTATTTACAGGATCCATGAACACTGAAGCTTTCTTT | CASSVFTGSMNTEAFF | TRBV28 | . | . | TRBJ1-1 | 16
TGTGCCAGCAGCACGCGATACCAAGAGACCCAGTACTTC | CASSTRYQETQYF | TRBV7-8 | few | . | TRBJ2-5 | 13
TGTGCCAGCAGCTTAGTGAACAGTTTAACCTACGAGCAGTACTTC | CASSLVNSLTYEQYF | TRBV7-9 | . | . | TRBJ2-7 | 15
TGTGCCAGCTCACTGGGACAGACCGAATCGGAGACCCAGTACTTC | CASSLGQTESETQYF | TRBV18 | . | TRBD1 | TRBJ2-5 | 15
TGTGCCAGCAGCTTAGACTACACCGGACTTTACGAGCAGTACTTC | CASSLDYTGLYEQYF | TRBV7-2 | . | . | TRBJ2-7 | 15
TGTGCCAGCAGTCACAGGGGAAGGGGTGAGGAGACCCAGTACTTC | CASSHRGRGEETQYF | TRBV6-5 | . | TRBD1 | TRBJ2-5 | 15
TGTGCCAGCTCACCTTCGGGTACAGTTGATTCACCCCTCCACTTT | CASSPSGTVDSPLHF | TRBV18 | . | . | TRBJ1-6 | 15
TGTGCCAGCAGGGGGCCTACAGGGGGCTTCGGCGAGCAGTACTTC | CASRGPTGGFGEQYF | TRBV2 | . | TRBD1 | TRBJ2-7 | 15
TGCGCCAGCAGCTTGGGCGGACTAGCGGGGGGCTTCCCGGATACGCAGTATTTT | CASSLGGLAGGFPDTQYF | TRBV5-1 | . | TRBD2 | TRBJ2-3 | 18
TGTGCCAGCAGTTACTCGCGGTGGGAACGGGTCAAGTATGGCTACACCTTC | CASSYSRWERVKYGYTF | TRBV6-2/TRBV6-3 | . | . | TRBJ1-2 | 17
TGTGCCAGCAGTGCTACGAGGGACAATGAGCAGTTCTTC | CASSATRDNEQFF | TRBV7-6 | . | . | TRBJ2-1 | 13
TGTGCCAGCAGCCTAGGACAGGGAATTGATGGGGAGACCCAGTACTTC | CASSLGQGIDGETQYF | TRBV11-3 | . | TRBD1 | TRBJ2-5 | 16
TGTGCCAGCAGTCCCCCGACTCCGACTAGCGGGGGATATGAGCAGTTCTTC | CASSPPTPTSGGYEQFF | TRBV6-6 | . | TRBD2 | TRBJ2-1 | 17
TGTGCCAGCAGCGTTTCAGGAGCCTCCTACAATGAGCAGTTCTTC | CASSVSGASYNEQFF | TRBV9 | . | . | TRBJ2-1 | 15
TGCAGCGTTGGGGGGGCGGGAAATCAGCCCCAGCATTTT | CSVGGAGNQPQHF | TRBV29-1 | . | . | TRBJ1-5 | 13
TGTGCCAGCAGTGACTATCTAGCGGGGGGGGATGAGCAGTTCTTC | CASSDYLAGGDEQFF | TRBV2 | . | TRBD2 | TRBJ2-1 | 15
TGTGCCAGCAGCGCGACAGGGTTGGGTGGAAACACCATATATTTT | CASSATGLGGNTIYF | TRBV9 | once | TRBD1 | TRBJ1-3 | 15
TGTGCCAGCAGCCCCAAAGGGTCCTATAATTCACCCCTCCACTTT | CASSPKGSYNSPLHF | TRBV4-2 | . | . | TRBJ1-6 | 15